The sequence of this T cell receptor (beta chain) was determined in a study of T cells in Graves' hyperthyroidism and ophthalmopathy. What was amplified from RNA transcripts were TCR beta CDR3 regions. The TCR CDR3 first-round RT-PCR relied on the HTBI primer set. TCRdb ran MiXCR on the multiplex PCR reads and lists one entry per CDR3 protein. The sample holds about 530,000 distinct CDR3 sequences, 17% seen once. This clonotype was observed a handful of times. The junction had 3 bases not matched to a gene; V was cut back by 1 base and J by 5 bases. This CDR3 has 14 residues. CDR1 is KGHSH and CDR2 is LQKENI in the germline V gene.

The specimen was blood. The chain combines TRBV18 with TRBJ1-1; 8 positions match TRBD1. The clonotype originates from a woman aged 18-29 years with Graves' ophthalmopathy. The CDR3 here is CASSPHRGKTEAFF. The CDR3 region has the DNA TGTGCCAGCTCACCACACAGGGGGAAGACTGAAGCTTTCTTT.